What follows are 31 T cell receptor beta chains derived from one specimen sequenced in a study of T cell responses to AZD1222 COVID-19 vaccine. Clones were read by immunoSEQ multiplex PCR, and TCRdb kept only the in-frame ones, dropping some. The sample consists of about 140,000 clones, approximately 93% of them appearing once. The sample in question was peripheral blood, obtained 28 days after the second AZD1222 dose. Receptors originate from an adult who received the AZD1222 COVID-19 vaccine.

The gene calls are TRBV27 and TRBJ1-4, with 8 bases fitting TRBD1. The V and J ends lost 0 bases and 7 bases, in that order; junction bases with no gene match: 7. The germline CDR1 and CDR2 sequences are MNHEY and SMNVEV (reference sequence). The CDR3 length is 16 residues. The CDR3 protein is CASSLSGAGGFEKLFF. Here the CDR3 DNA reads TGTGCCAGCAGTTTATCTGGGGCAGGGGGCTTTGAAAAACTGTTTTTT.

The chain's CDR3 is CASSPPVDNTGELFF. CDR3 DNA sequence: TGCGCCAGCAGTCCCCCCGTGGACAACACCGGGGAGCTGTTTTTT. The J gene is TRBJ2-2, the V gene TRBV5-1; D ambiguous. CDR1 and CDR2 from the germline V gene are SGHRS and YFSETQ. The V and J ends lost 5 bases and 2 bases respectively, with 13 bases between them. The CDR3 spans 15 residues.

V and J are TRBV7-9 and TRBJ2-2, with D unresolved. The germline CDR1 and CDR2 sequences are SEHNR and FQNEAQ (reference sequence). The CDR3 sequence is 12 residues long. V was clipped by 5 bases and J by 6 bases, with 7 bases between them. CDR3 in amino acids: CASSLDSGELFF. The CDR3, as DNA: TGTGCCAGCAGCCTAGATTCCGGGGAGCTGTTTTTT.

The CDR3 is CASSSPSGIYNEQFF. In nucleotides, the CDR3 is TGTGCCAGCAGCTCCCCTAGCGGGATCTACAATGAGCAGTTCTTC. The V and J genes are TRBV7-2 and TRBJ2-1; 9 nucleotides agree with TRBD2. CDR1 and CDR2 (germline): SGHTA, FQGNSA. The length of the CDR3 is 15 residues. The V and J ends lost 4 bases and 3 bases, in that order; junction bases with no gene match: 4. Complete variable domain (other parts from reference TRBV7-2 and TRBJ2-1): GAGVSQSPSNKVTEKGKDVELRCDPISGHTALYWYRQSLGQGLEFLIYFQGNSAPDKSGLPSDRFSAERTGGSVSTLTIQRTQQEDSAVYLCASSSPSGIYNEQFFGPGTRLTVL.

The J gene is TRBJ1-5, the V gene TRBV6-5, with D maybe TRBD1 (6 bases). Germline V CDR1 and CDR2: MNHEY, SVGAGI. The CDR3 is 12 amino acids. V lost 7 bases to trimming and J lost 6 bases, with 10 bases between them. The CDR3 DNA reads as TGTGCCAGCAACAGGGTTAGTCAGCCCCAGCATTTT. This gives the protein CASNRVSQPQHF.

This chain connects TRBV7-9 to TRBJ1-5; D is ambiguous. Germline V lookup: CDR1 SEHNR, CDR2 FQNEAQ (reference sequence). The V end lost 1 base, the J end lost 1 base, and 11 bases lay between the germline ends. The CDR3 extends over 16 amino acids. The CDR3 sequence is CASSLVGDGSNQPQHF. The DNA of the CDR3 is TGTGCCAGCAGCTTAGTGGGAGACGGGAGCAATCAGCCCCAGCATTTT.

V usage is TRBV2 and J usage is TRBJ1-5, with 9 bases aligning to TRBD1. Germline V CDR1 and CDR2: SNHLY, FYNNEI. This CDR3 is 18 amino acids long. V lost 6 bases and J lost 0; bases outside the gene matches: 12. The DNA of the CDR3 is TGTGCCAGCAGCCCCAGGGACAGGGCATCTTATAGCAATCAGCCCCAGCATTTT. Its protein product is CASSPRDRASYSNQPQHF.

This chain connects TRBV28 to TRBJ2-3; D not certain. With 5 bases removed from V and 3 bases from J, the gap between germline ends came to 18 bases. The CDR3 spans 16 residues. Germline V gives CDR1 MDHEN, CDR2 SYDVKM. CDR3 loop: CASSRQRTHVTDTQYF. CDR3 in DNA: TGTGCCAGCAGTCGGCAGAGAACGCATGTGACAGATACGCAGTATTTT. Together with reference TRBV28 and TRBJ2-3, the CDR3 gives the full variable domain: DVKVTQSSRYLVKRTGEKVFLECVQDMDHENMFWYRQDPGLGLRLIYFSYDVKMKEKGDIPEGYSVSREKKERFSLILESASTNQTSMYLCASSRQRTHVTDTQYFGPGTRLTVL.

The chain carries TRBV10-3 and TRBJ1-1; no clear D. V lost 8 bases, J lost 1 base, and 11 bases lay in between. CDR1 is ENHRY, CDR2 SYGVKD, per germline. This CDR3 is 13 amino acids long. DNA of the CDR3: TGTGCCATCGAGGAGGGAAAGAACACTGAAGCTTTCTTT. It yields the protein CAIEEGKNTEAFF.

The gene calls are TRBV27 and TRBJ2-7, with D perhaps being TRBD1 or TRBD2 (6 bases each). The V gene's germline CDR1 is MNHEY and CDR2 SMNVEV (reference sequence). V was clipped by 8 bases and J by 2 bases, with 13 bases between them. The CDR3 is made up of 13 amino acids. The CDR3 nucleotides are TGTGCCAGCGGTGCGGGACAAACCTACGAGCAGTACTTC. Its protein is CASGAGQTYEQYF.

CDR3 sequence: CASGGALSGKLFF. The CDR3 bases are TGTGCCAGCGGGGGAGCGTTGAGTGGAAAACTGTTTTTT. V is TRBV28 and J is TRBJ1-4, with D possibly matching TRBD1 (5 bases). This CDR3 contains 13 residues. From germline, CDR1 is MDHEN and CDR2 SYDVKM. Trimming shortened V by 8 bases and J by 10 bases, and 17 bases separated the two germline ends.

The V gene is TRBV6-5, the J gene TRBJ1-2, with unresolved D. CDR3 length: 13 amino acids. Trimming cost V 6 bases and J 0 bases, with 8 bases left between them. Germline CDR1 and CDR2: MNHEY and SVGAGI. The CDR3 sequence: CASSLLANYGYTF. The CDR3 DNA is TGTGCCAGCAGCCTGCTAGCTAACTATGGCTACACCTTC.

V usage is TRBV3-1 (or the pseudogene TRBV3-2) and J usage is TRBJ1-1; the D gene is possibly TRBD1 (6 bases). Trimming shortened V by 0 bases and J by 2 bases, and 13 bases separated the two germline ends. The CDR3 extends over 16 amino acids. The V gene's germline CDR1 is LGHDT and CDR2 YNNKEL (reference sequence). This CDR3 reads CASSQDKGRGNTEAFF. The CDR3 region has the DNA TGTGCCAGCAGCCAAGATAAGGGCAGGGGAAACACTGAAGCTTTCTTT.

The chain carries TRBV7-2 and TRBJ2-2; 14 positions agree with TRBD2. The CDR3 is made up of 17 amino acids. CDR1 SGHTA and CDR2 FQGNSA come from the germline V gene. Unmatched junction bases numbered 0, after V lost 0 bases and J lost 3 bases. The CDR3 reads CASSLAGLAGDTGELFF. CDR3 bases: TGTGCCAGCAGCTTAGCGGGACTAGCGGGAGACACCGGGGAGCTGTTTTTT.

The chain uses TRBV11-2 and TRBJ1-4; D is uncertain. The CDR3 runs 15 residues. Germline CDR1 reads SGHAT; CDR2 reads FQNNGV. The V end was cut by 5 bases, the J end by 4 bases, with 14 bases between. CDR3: CASSVRRFSNEKLFF. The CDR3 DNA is TGTGCCAGCAGCGTTCGCAGGTTTAGTAATGAAAAACTGTTTTTT.

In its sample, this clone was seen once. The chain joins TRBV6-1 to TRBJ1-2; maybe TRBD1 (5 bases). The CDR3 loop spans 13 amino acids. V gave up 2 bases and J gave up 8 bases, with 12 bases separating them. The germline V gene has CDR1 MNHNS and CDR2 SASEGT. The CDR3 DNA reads TGTGCCAGCAGTGAATGGGGCAGCGAGGGCTACACCTTC. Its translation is CASSEWGSEGYTF.

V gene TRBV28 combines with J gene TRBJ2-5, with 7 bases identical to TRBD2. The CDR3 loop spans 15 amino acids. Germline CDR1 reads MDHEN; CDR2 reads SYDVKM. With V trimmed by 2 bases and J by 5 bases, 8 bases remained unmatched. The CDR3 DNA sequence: TGTGCCAGCAGTTTACCCGCGATGGGGGGGGAGACCCAGTACTTC. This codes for CASSLPAMGGETQYF.

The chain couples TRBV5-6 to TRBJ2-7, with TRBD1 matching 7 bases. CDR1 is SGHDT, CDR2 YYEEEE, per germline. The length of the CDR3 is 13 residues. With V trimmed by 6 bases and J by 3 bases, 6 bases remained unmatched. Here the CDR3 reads CASTTGSSYEQYF. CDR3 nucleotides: TGTGCCAGCACGACAGGGTCCAGCTACGAGCAGTACTTC.

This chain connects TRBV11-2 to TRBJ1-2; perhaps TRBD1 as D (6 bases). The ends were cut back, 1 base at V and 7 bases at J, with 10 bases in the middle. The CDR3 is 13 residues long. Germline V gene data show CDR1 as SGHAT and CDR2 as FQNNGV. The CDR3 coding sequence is TGTGCCAGCAGCTTAGGGACAGTCGGTGGCTACACCTTC. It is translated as CASSLGTVGGYTF.

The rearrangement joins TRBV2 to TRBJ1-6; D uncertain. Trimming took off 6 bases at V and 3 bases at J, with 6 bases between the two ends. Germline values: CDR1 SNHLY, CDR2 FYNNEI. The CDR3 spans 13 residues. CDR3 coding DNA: TGTGCCAGCAGGGACGTCTATAATTCACCCCTCCACTTT. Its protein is CASRDVYNSPLHF.

The CDR3 DNA follows: TGTGCCAGCAGCTTGTTCGTCGGAACTAGCTCCCAAAATGAGCAGTTCTTC. Protein: CASSLFVGTSSQNEQFF. The chain uses TRBV5-4 and TRBJ2-1, with D possibly matching TRBD2 (6 bases). Germline V CDR1 and CDR2: SGHNT, YYREEE (reference sequence). The V gene lost 1 base and the J gene lost 7 bases, with 21 bases spanning the gap. The CDR3 is made up of 17 amino acids. Using reference TRBV5-4 and TRBJ2-1 for the parts outside the CDR3, the full variable domain is ETGVTQSPTHLIKTRGQQVTLRCSSQSGHNTVSWYQQALGQGPQFIFQYYREEENGRGNFPPRFSGLQFPNYSSELNVNALELDDSALYLCASSLFVGTSSQNEQFFGPGTRLTVL.

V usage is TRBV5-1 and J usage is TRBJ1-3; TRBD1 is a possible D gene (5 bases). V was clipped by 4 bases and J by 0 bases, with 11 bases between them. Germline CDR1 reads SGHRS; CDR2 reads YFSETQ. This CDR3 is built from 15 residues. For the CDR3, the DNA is TGCGCCAGCAGCCAGCTAGGGGCCTCTGGAAACACCATATATTTT. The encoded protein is CASSQLGASGNTIYF. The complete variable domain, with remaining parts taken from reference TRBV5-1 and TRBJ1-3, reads KAGVTQTPRYLIKTRGQQVTLSCSPISGHRSVSWYQQTPGQGLQFLFEYFSETQRNKGNFPGRFSGRQFSNSRSEMNVSTLELGDSALYLCASSQLGASGNTIYFGEGSWLTVV.

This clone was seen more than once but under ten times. In nucleotides, the CDR3 is TGTGCCAGCAGTGAACGGGGGGCCAAAAACATTCAGTACTTC. Translated, it gives CASSERGAKNIQYF. The chain links TRBV2 to TRBJ2-4; D is perhaps TRBD2 (6 bases). The CDR3 sequence is 14 residues long. Germline loops: CDR1 SNHLY, CDR2 FYNNEI. The V and J ends lost 2 bases and 1 base respectively, with 6 bases between them. The whole variable domain, filled in from reference TRBV2 and TRBJ2-4, reads EPEVTQTPSHQVTQMGQEVILRCVPISNHLYFYWYRQILGQKVEFLVSFYNNEISEKSEIFDDQFSVERPDGSNFTLKIRSTKLEDSAMYFCASSERGAKNIQYFGAGTRLSVL.

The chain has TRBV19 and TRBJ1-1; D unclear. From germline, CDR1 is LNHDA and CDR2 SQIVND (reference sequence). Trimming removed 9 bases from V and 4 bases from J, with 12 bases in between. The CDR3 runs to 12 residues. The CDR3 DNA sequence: TGTGCCAGCCTAAACCGAGGCACTGAAGCTTTCTTT. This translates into CASLNRGTEAFF.

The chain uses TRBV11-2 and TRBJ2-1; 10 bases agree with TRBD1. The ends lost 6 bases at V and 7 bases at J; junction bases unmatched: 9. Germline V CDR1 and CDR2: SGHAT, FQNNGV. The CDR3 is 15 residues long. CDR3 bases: TGTGCCAGCAGGATCCCCGGGACAGGGGATAATGAGCAGTTCTTC. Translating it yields CASRIPGTGDNEQFF.

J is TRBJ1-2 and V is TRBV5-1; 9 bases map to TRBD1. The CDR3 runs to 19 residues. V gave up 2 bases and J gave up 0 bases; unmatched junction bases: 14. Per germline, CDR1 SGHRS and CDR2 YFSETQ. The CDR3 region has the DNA TGCGCCAGCAGCTTAAGGGCGACAGGGGGACTCAAAGCTAACTATGGCTACACCTTC. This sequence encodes CASSLRATGGLKANYGYTF.

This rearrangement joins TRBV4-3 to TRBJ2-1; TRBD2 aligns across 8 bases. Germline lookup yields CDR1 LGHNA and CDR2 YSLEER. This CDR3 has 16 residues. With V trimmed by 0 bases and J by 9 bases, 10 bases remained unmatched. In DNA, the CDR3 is TGCGCCAGCAGCCAAGATATCGTCGGGGGGGCCGGTGAGCAGTTCTTC. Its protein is CASSQDIVGGAGEQFF.

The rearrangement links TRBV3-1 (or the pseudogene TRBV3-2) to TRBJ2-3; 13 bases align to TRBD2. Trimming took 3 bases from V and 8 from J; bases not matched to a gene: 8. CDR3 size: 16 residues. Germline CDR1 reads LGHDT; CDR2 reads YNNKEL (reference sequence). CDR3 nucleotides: TGTGCCAGCAGCCACGACGGACTAGCGGGAGATCTTACGCAGTATTTT. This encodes CASSHDGLAGDLTQYF.

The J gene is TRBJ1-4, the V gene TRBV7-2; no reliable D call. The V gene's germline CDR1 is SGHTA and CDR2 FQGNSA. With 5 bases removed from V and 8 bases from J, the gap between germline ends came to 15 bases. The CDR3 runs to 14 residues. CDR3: CASSPHGLGEKLFF. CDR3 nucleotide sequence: TGTGCCAGCAGCCCACACGGTCTGGGGGAAAAACTGTTTTTT.

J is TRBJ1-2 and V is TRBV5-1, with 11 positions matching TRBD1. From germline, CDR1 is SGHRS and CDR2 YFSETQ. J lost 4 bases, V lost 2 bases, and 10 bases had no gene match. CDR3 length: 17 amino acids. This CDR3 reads CASSLIPTGTGGYGYTF. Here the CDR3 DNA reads TGCGCCAGCAGCTTAATTCCGACCGGGACAGGGGGCTATGGCTACACCTTC.

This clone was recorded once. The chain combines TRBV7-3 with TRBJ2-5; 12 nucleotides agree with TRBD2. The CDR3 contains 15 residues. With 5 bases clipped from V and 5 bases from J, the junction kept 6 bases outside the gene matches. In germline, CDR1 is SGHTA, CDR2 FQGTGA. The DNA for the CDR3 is TGTGCCAGCAGCCAGACTAGCGGGAGTAGGGAGACCCAGTACTTC. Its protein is CASSQTSGSRETQYF.